This entry describes one T cell receptor (beta chain). This specimen comes from a study of CD8+ T cells in alopecia areata. Lesional scalp punch biopsies and peripheral blood came from alopecia areata patients. Germline CDR1 and CDR2: SGHTA and FQGNSA. Trimming removed 5 bases from V and 0 bases from J, with 14 bases in between. The CDR3 loop spans 15 amino acids. Reverse transcription of extracted RNA yielded cDNA, which provided the sequencing template. Data came from immunoSEQ multiplex PCR; TCRdb stores just in-frame clones and leaves some out. The sample lists 200,000 to 250,000 clones; roughly 57% were seen once.

The TCR sequence derives from a human donor with alopecia areata. V is TRBV7-2 and J is TRBJ2-7; D is unresolved. The input for sequencing was CD4+ T cells sorted from blood, taken at week 0. This CDR3 reads CASSAASAGSYEQYF. The CDR3 bases are TGTGCCAGCAGCGCGGCCTCGGCAGGCTCCTACGAGCAGTACTTC.